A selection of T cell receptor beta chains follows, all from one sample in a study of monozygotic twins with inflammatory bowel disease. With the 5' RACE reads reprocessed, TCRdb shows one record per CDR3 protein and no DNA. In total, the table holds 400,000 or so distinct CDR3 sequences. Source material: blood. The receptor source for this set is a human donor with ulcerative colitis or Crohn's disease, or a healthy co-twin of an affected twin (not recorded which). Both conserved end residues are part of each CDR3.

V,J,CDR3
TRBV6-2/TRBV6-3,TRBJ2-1,CASSRERGIYNEQFF
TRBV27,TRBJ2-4,CASSLDPRGTKNIQYF
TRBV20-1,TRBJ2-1,CSARDGYNEQFF
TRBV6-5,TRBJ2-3,CASSYGTRQDTQYF
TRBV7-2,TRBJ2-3,CASRSGLVDTQYF
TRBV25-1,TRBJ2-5,CASSARSQEETQYF
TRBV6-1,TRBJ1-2,CASSALGTGGANYGYTF
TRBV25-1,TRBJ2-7,CASSEWGTYEQYF
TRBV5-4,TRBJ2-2,CASSLYPINTGELFF
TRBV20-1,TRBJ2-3,CMLLGRGVGTDTQYF
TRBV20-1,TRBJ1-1,CSASPTGTAEAFF
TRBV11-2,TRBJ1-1,CASRLQGGNTEAFF
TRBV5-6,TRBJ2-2,CASRELLTSGGTGELFF
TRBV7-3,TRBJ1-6,CASSPTGTGVSPLHF
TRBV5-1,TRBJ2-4,CASSTGQYAKNIQYF
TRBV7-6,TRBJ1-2,CASSLPGKYGYTF
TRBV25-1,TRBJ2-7,CASRLASSYEQYF
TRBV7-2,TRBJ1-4,CASSRAGTAATNEKLFF
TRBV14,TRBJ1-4,CASSLGPAEKLFF
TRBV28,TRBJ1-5,CASIPGPHQPQHF
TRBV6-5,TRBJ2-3,CASSLSLTGRGDTQYF
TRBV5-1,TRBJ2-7,CASSYLGTGIDEQYF
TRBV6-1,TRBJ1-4,CASSPGDRTNEKLFF
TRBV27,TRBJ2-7,CASSSLTYYEQYF
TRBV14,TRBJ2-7,CASSQESRPSGISEQYF
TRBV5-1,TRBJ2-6,CASSPVGDGANVLTF
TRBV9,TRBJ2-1,CASSETSGNYNEQFF
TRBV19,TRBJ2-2,CASRDPGGTGELFF
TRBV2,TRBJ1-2,CASTPGVTDGYTF
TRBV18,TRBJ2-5,CASSPVVGETQYF
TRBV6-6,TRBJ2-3,CASSYSHQVDTQYF
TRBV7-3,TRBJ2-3,CASSLWASGVGPDTQYF
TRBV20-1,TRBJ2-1,CSARAPSGGNYNEQFF
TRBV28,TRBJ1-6,CASSSGVSPLHF
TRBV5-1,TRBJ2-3,CASSYRSPTSGGNTDTQYF
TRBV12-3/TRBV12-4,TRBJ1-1,CASSSDGGSEAFF
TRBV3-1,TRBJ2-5,CASSPRTSKFSGETQYF
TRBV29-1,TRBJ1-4,CSVPGGLGGKLFF
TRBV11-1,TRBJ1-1,CASSPQRGQFTEAFF
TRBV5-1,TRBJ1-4,CASSPGQGGEKLFF
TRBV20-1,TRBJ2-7,CSARDPRASGSGTRYEQYF
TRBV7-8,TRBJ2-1,CASSLAGVLYNEQFF
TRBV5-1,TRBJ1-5,CASSLGPLKGNQPQHF
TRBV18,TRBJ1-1,CASSTRDRTQGDTEAFF
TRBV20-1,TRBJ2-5,CSASPQGRNQETQYF
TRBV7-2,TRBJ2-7,CASSSYTGEVTYEQYF
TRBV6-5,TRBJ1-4,CASSSTGGDSEKLFF
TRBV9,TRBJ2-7,CASSPRRDSNAYEQYF
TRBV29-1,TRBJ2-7,CSVELSYEQYF
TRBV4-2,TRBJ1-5,CASSQDPLSAQHF
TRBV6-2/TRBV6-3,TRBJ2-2,CASSLTTRYTGELFF
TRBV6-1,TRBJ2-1,CASRGLDYSYNEQFF
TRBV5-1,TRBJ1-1,CASRRQGAGDTEAFF
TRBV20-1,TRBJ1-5,CSARDSALEPQHF